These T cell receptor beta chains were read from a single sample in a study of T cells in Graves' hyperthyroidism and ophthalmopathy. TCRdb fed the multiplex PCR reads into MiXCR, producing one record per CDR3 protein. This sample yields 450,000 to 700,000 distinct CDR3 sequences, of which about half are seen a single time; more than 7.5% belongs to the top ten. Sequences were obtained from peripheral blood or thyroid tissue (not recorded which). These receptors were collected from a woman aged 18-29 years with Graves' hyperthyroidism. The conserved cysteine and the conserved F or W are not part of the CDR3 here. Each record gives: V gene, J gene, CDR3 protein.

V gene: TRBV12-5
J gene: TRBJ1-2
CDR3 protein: ASGWTGEPNYGYT

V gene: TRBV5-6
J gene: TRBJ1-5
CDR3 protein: ATSARAVQETQH

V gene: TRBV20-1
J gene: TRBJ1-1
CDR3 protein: SAQTGAGTEAF

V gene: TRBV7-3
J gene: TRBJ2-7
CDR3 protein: ASSITGTGGYEQY

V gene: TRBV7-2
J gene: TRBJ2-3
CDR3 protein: ASSSRDGWTDTQY

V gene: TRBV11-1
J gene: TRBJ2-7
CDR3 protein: ASSLARSGSYEQY

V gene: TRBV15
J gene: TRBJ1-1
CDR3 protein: ATSETGDTEAF

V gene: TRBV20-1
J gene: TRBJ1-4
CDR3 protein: SASRANEKLF

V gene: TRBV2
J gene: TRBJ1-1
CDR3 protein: ANNYRVTEAF

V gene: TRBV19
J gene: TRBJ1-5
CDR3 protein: ASSTLRVQPQH

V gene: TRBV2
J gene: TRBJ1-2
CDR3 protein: ASSATRGLAGEVGGYT

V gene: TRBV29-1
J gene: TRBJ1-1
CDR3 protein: SVVGSGDRGTEAF

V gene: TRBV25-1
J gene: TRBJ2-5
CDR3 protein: AGGTAQETQY

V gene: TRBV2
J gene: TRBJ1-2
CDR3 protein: ASSLMTGGRGYT

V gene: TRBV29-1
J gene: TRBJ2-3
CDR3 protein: SVSGVVRDTQY

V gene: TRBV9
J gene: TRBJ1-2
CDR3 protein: ARSDRDGGYT

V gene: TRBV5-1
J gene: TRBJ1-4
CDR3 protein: ASSWTGADGEKLF

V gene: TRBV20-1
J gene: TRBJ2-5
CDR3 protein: SARGGRQY

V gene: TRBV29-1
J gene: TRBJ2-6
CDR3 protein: SVFGGTLANVLT

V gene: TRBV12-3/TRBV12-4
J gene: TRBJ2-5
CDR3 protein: ASRGERGSGTQY